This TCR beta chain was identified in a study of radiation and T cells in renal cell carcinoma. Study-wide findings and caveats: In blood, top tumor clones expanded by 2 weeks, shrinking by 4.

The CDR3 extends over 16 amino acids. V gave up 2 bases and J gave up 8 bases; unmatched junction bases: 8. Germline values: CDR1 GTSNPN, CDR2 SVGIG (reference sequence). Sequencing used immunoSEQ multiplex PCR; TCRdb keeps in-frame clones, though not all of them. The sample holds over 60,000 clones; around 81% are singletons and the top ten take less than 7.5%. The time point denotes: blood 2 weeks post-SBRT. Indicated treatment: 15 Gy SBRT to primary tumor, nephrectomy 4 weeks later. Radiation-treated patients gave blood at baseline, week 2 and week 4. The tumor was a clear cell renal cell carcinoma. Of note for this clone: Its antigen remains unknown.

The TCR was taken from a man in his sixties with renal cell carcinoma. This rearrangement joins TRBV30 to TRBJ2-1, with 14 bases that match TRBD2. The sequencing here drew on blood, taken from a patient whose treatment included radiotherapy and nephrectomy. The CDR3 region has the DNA TGTGCCTGGAGTCCCGGGACTAGCGGGAGTTTTGATGAGCAGTTCTTC. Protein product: CAWSPGTSGSFDEQFF.